This T cell receptor beta chain was identified during a study of blood T cell repertoires in COVID-19. Study details: PBMCs, B-cell-depleted T cells, or T cells provided the cDNA or gDNA that made up the material.

Clinical histories supplied by participants themselves formed the basis of cohort assignment. With 5 bases clipped from V and 6 bases from J, the junction kept 6 bases outside the gene matches. In germline, CDR1 is LNHDA, CDR2 SQIVND (reference sequence). The length of the CDR3 is 15 residues. Original analysis: Researchers report that nucleated cell counts were estimated from reference gene primer amplification. TCRdb keeps only in-frame clones here, not all; method: immunoSEQ multiplex PCR. Clone size and V and J calls were adopted from that table, with D and trimming inferred from the DNA. Altogether roughly 200,000 clones are present, roughly 89% being singletons, with the ten largest covering under 3%.

This TCR was sampled from a woman in her thirties or forties with acute COVID-19. This chain joins TRBV19 and TRBJ2-2; 10 positions match TRBD1. The sequencing sample was made of PBMCs or T cells enriched from blood (not recorded which). Here the CDR3 reads CASSRGTGAAGELFF. The DNA of the CDR3 is TGTGCCAGTAGTCGAGGGACAGGGGCTGCCGGGGAGCTGTTTTTT.